Here is one T cell receptor (beta chain) with its context. The junction does not match germline at one end; this may be a read error. This specimen comes from a study of T-cell reconstitution after alpha-beta-depleted transplantation in children. Unique molecular identifiers were incorporated during preparation of the TCRbeta library. TCRdb analysed the PCR reads with MiXCR anew, one entry per CDR3 protein. The table lists 450,000 to 600,000 distinct CDR3 sequences, 30% to 35% of them singletons. The receptor was derived from a human donor who donated a stem cell graft to a child with aplastic anemia. Source: PBMCs from the stem cell graft donor, taken from the stem cell graft.

The CDR3 protein is CSARVVGTESFF. The CDR3, as DNA: TGCAGCGCTAGGGTTGTGGGCACTGAATCTTTCTTT. This rearrangement joins TRBV29-1 to TRBJ1-1; D is uncertain. This CDR3 is built from 12 residues. CDR1 and CDR2 from the germline V gene are SQVTM and ANQGSEA.